Below are 29 T cell receptor beta chains sequenced from a single sample in a study of shared clonotypes between healthy human individuals (dated by TCRdb to 2020 to 2021). Library method: the immunoSEQ multiplex PCR assay. Held by TCRdb, this immuneACCESS table contains in-frame sequences only and omits some clones. Under half of the omission traces to an unresolved V gene where checked; the cause of the rest is unknown. The sample records some 680,000 clones, around 78% of which are singletons. Around 1.8% of the sample is taken by the ten largest. The material sequenced was memory CD4+ T cells sorted from blood. The sample's cell subset or site label is to be understood as: CD45RA-negative fraction. The receptors were sampled from a woman aged 25 to 39 in good health.

Turning to this clone: Compared with germline, one end of the junction differs, possibly owing to a read error. The chain links TRBV5-1 to TRBJ1-1, with D possibly being TRBD1 (6 bases). CDR1 is SGHRS and CDR2 is YFSETQ in the germline V gene. The CDR3 has 15 amino acids. The DNA for the CDR3 is TGTGCCAGCAGCTTGGGAGGGGGAAGGAACACTGAAGCTTTCTTT. This gives the protein CASSLGGGRNTEAFF.

This clone was observed a handful of times. The chain has TRBV10-3 and TRBJ1-2; no reliable D call. The germline V gene has CDR1 ENHRY and CDR2 SYGVKD. The V end was cut by 8 bases, the J end by 1 base, with 20 bases between. There are 16 residues in the CDR3. CDR3: CAIAELDHLLNYGYTF. As DNA, the CDR3 is TGTGCCATCGCCGAACTGGACCACTTACTTAACTATGGCTACACCTTC.

This clone was found many times. The rearrangement joins TRBV5-1 to TRBJ2-5; D unresolved. The germline CDR1 and CDR2 sequences are SGHRS and YFSETQ. Trimming removed 4 bases from V and 4 bases from J, with 11 bases in between. This CDR3 is 13 amino acids long. In DNA form, the CDR3 reads TGCGCCAGCAGCAGCCAGTCGGTAGAGACCCAGTACTTC. Protein sequence: CASSSQSVETQYF.

In nucleotides, the CDR3 is TGTGCCAGCAGTTTGGGGGGTAAGGTGTTCGAGCAGTACTTC. Translated: CASSLGGKVFEQYF. This chain connects TRBV28 to TRBJ2-7, with D possibly being TRBD2 (6 bases). With 3 bases removed from V and 6 bases from J, the gap between germline ends came to 15 bases. This CDR3 is built from 14 residues. In germline, CDR1 is MDHEN, CDR2 SYDVKM.

This rearrangement joins TRBV18 to TRBJ1-1; a possible D gene is TRBD1 (5 bases). The CDR3 has 14 residues. CDR1 and CDR2 (germline): KGHSH, LQKENI. V lost 3 bases and J lost 7, with 15 bases in between. The chain's CDR3 is CASSPRSEGREAFF. CDR3 DNA sequence: TGTGCCAGCTCACCCAGAAGTGAGGGACGTGAAGCTTTCTTT.

V and J are TRBV19 and TRBJ2-2; 9 bases are a match to TRBD1. J lost 3 bases, V lost 7 bases, and 12 bases had no gene match. The CDR3 consists of 17 residues. Germline values: CDR1 LNHDA, CDR2 SQIVND (reference sequence). CDR3 nucleotides: TGTGCCAGTACCACCCCCCGAGACAGGGGGGACACCGGGGAGCTGTTTTTT. The encoded protein is CASTTPRDRGDTGELFF.

J is TRBJ1-4 and V is TRBV19; TRBD1 agrees at 8 bases. Germline assignment: CDR1 LNHDA and CDR2 SQIVND (reference sequence). The CDR3 covers 16 residues. V lost 4 bases and J lost 3; bases outside the gene matches: 7. CDR3 sequence (DNA): TGTGCCAGTAGTACCAGGGGGCGCCCCCCTAATGAAAAACTGTTTTTT. Protein: CASSTRGRPPNEKLFF. Variable domain in full (rest from reference TRBV19 and TRBJ1-4): DGGITQSPKYLFRKEGQNVTLSCEQNLNHDAMYWYRQDPGQGLRLIYYSQIVNDFQKGDIAEGYSVSREKKESFPLTVTSAQKNPTAFYLCASSTRGRPPNEKLFFGSGTQLSVL.

This clone came up a few times. J is TRBJ2-7 and V is TRBV29-1; weak D call: TRBD1 (7 bases). CDR3 length: 13 amino acids. Trimming cost V 3 bases and J 4 bases, with 13 bases left between them. Germline values: CDR1 SQVTM, CDR2 ANQGSEA. The CDR3 region has the DNA TGCAGCGTTGATATGGCAGGGGGGTACGAGCAGTACTTC. As protein: CSVDMAGGYEQYF.

This chain uses TRBV30 with TRBJ2-7; 7 bases map to TRBD2. This CDR3 region has 14 residues. CDR1 GTSNPN and CDR2 SVGIG come from the germline V gene (reference sequence). Losses at the gene ends were 2 bases for V and 1 base for J; bases not matched to a gene: 5. CDR3 nucleotides: TGTGCCTGGAGTAAGCGCGGGAGTTCCTACGAGCAGTACTTC. This codes for CAWSKRGSSYEQYF.

In its sample, this clone was seen once. This chain connects TRBV5-1 to TRBJ2-7; D remains unclear. Germline V gives CDR1 SGHRS, CDR2 YFSETQ. Trimming removed 4 bases from V and 1 base from J, with 12 bases in between. The CDR3 consists of 14 residues. The CDR3 loop is CASSVGTESYEQYF. CDR3 in DNA: TGCGCCAGCAGCGTGGGCACAGAATCCTACGAGCAGTACTTC.

V is TRBV6-1 and J is TRBJ1-1; TRBD1 agrees at 8 bases. J gave up 0 bases and V 2 bases, and 14 bases lay outside the gene matches. The CDR3 is made up of 19 amino acids. CDR1 and CDR2 from the germline V gene are MNHNS and SASEGT. The CDR3 sequence: CASSELWGQANAMNTEAFF. CDR3 DNA: TGTGCCAGCAGTGAATTGTGGGGACAGGCTAACGCCATGAACACTGAAGCTTTCTTT.

The J gene is TRBJ2-5, the V gene TRBV29-1; possibly TRBD2 for D (5 bases). Trimming took off 6 bases at V and 4 bases at J, with 12 bases between the two ends. The CDR3 has 12 residues. Germline CDR1 SQVTM, CDR2 ANQGSEA. The CDR3 DNA sequence: TGCAGCGTAAGCGAGGGTCGAGAGACCCAGTACTTC. It yields the protein CSVSEGRETQYF.

This chain connects TRBV15 to TRBJ1-5; 7 bases line up with TRBD1. The CDR3 is 16 residues long. Germline V CDR1 and CDR2: LNHNV, YYDKDF (reference sequence). V was pared by 3 bases and J by 4 bases, with 9 bases of the junction left unmatched. The chain's CDR3 is CATSSDPGQLNQPQHF. CDR3 coding DNA: TGTGCCACCAGCAGCGACCCGGGACAGTTAAATCAGCCCCAGCATTTT.

The CDR3 region is CASSYEGFEKLFF. CDR3 nucleotides: TGTGCCAGCAGTTACGAAGGATTCGAAAAACTGTTTTTT. The J gene is TRBJ1-4, the V gene TRBV6-5; D gene unclear. V lost 2 bases and J 8 bases, leaving 9 bases between the germline ends. This CDR3 is 13 amino acids long. Germline CDR1 and CDR2: MNHEY and SVGAGI.

This clone appeared a single time. This chain uses TRBV30 with TRBJ2-4; tentatively, D is TRBD2 (5 bases). Trimming cost V 2 bases and J 3 bases, with 8 bases left between them. Per germline, CDR1 GTSNPN and CDR2 SVGIG (reference sequence). The length of the CDR3 is 13 residues. Here the CDR3 DNA reads TGTGCCTGGAGTACCGGGGACAAAAACATTCAGTACTTC. Translated, it gives CAWSTGDKNIQYF.

The sample holds many counts of this clone. The chain joins TRBV6-1 to TRBJ2-1; 7 bases agree with TRBD1. V lost 6 bases, J lost 8 bases, and 7 bases stayed unmatched. CDR3 length: 13 residues. CDR1 is MNHNS and CDR2 is SASEGT in the germline V gene. CDR3 DNA sequence: TGTGCCAGCAGCGTAAAGCAGGGGGATGAGCAGTTCTTC. This encodes CASSVKQGDEQFF.

V is TRBV5-1 and J is TRBJ1-1; D is perhaps TRBD1 (5 bases). Germline V lookup: CDR1 SGHRS, CDR2 YFSETQ. This CDR3 comprises 15 residues. The ends were cut back, 2 bases at V and 4 bases at J, with 15 bases in the middle. CDR3 amino acids: CASSFGQGMSTEAFF. For the CDR3, the DNA is TGCGCCAGCAGCTTCGGGCAGGGAATGAGCACTGAAGCTTTCTTT.

This clone was recorded a few times. V is TRBV7-3 and J is TRBJ2-5; a possible D gene is TRBD1 (5 bases). Germline V gives CDR1 SGHTA, CDR2 FQGTGA. CDR3 length: 14 residues. Trimming took off 5 bases at V and 5 bases at J, with 15 bases between the two ends. CDR3: CASSAAGRGETQYF. DNA of the CDR3: TGTGCCAGCAGCGCCGCAGGGCGTGGGGAGACCCAGTACTTC.

This sequence joins TRBV21-1 and TRBJ1-2. TRBV21-1 has pseudogene status. This CDR3 is 15 amino acids long. CDR3 DNA: TGTGCCAGCAGCAAACGCGGGGGGCGCGACTATGGCTACACCTTC. It specifies CASSKRGGRDYGYTF.

The rearrangement links TRBV7-9 to TRBJ2-4; 8 positions agree with TRBD1. Trimming took 4 bases from V and 9 from J; bases not matched to a gene: 8. Germline V gene sequence: CDR1 SEHNR, CDR2 FQNEAQ (reference sequence). The CDR3 sequence is 14 residues long. CDR3 amino acids: CASSSTAGGAIQYF. The CDR3 DNA reads TGTGCCAGCAGCTCAACAGCAGGGGGCGCCATTCAGTACTTC.

V and J are TRBV2 and TRBJ2-6, with D possibly matching TRBD1 (5 bases). CDR1 and CDR2 from the germline V gene are SNHLY and FYNNEI. The CDR3 extends over 16 amino acids. The V end was cut by 5 bases, the J end by 2 bases, with 13 bases between. Here the CDR3 DNA reads TGTGCCAGCAGTCCCGGGCCCAGGGCTGGGGCCAACGTCCTGACTTTC. Translated, it gives CASSPGPRAGANVLTF.

V is TRBV9 and J is TRBJ2-2, with D possibly TRBD1 on 5 matching bases. V dropped 0 bases and J dropped 5 bases, with 11 bases sitting between them. Germline V CDR1 and CDR2: SGDLS, YYNGEE. The CDR3 has 15 residues. The CDR3: CASSVEGRRTGELFF. The CDR3 DNA reads TGTGCCAGCAGCGTAGAGGGGCGCAGAACCGGGGAGCTGTTTTTT.

CDR3 protein: CASGRDRGYNEQFF. CDR3 coding DNA: TGTGCCAGCGGCCGGGACAGGGGGTACAATGAGCAGTTCTTC. This chain links TRBV2 with TRBJ2-1; 11 bases align to TRBD1. Trimming took 8 bases from V and 4 from J; bases not matched to a gene: 4. CDR3 length: 14 residues. The germline CDR1 and CDR2 sequences are SNHLY and FYNNEI.

The J gene is TRBJ1-5, the V gene TRBV6-1, with D uncertain. Trimming stripped 3 bases from V and 6 bases from J, with 9 bases between. The length of the CDR3 is 13 residues. The germline V gene has CDR1 MNHNS and CDR2 SASEGT. CDR3 DNA: TGTGCCAGCAGTGATGGGGTTACTCAGCCCCAGCATTTT. Translated: CASSDGVTQPQHF.

The V gene is TRBV10-3, the J gene TRBJ2-7, with 7 nucleotides matching TRBD2. Germline V gene data show CDR1 as ENHRY and CDR2 as SYGVKD. V was clipped by 0 bases and J by 5 bases; unmatched bases: 7. The CDR3 has 15 residues. In DNA form, the CDR3 reads TGTGCCATCAGTGAGTCCGCGGGAGCCCGAAACGAGCAGTACTTC. Protein sequence: CAISESAGARNEQYF.

The chain uses TRBV30 and TRBJ2-1, with D possibly matching TRBD2 (7 bases). Germline V gene sequence: CDR1 GTSNPN, CDR2 SVGIG (reference sequence). The length of the CDR3 is 13 residues. Trimming took off 1 base at V and 8 bases at J, with 12 bases between the two ends. Written as DNA, the CDR3 is TGTGCCTGGAGTGAGGGAGGGGGGGATGAGCAGTTCTTC. Its protein product is CAWSEGGGDEQFF.

In nucleotides, the CDR3 is TGTGCCAGCAGTTCGGACTGGGGTTGGGGCGAGCAGTACTTC. This codes for CASSSDWGWGEQYF. V gene TRBV5-5 combines with J gene TRBJ2-7; D perhaps matches TRBD2 (5 bases). The V and J ends lost 5 bases and 6 bases respectively, with 18 bases between them. Germline V gene lookup returns CDR1 SGHKS and CDR2 YYEKEE (reference sequence). This CDR3 is 14 amino acids long.

The genes are TRBV29-1 and TRBJ1-2, with D possibly matching TRBD1 (6 bases). Germline V CDR1 and CDR2: SQVTM, ANQGSEA. V shed 7 bases and J shed 1 base, with 13 bases lying between them. The length of the CDR3 is 13 residues. The CDR3 bases are TGCAGCGCCGGACAGCCGAGTAACTATGGCTACACCTTC. As protein: CSAGQPSNYGYTF.

The V call is TRBV5-1, the J call TRBJ1-2, with 7 bases fitting TRBD1. The V gene's germline CDR1 is SGHRS and CDR2 YFSETQ. V gave up 5 bases and J gave up 2 bases; unmatched junction bases: 6. This CDR3 has 14 residues. CDR3 in amino acids: CASSFTGDNYGYTF. The CDR3 region has the DNA TGCGCCAGCAGTTTCACAGGGGACAACTATGGCTACACCTTC.